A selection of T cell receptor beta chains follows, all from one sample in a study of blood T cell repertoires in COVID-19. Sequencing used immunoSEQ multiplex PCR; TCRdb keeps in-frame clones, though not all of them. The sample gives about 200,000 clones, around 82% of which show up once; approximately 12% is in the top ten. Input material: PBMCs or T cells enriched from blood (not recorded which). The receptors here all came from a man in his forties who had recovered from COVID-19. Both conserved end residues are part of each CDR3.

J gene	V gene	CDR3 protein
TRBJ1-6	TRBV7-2	CASSLAVTGADSPLHF
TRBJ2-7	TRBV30	CAWVRQASSYEQYF
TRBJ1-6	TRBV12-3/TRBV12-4	CASSFFRGSPLHF
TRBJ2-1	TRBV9	CASSVGPSGRASDYEQFF
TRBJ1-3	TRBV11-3	CASSLRTLSGNTIYF
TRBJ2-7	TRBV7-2	CASSLGTGIYYEQYF
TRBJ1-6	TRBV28	CASSEGTGVSPLHF
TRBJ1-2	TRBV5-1	CASSLDRTNYGYTF
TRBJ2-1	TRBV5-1	CASSLGGAGVGRVQFF
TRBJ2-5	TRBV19	CASSRSGGGEETQYF
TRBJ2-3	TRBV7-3	CASSPGGLAGTDTQYF
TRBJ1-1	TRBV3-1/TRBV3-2	CASSSRGGHENTEAFF
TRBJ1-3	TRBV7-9	CASSFVGGPGNTIYF
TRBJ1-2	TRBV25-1	CASSDPDREDSYGYTF
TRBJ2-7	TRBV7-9	CASSRGQSRGYEQYF
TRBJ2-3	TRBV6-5	CASSRAGDTQYF
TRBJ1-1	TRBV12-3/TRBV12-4	CASSFISPPEAFF
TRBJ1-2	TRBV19	CASKAGTIYEQGAGGYTF
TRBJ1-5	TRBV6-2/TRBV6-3	CASSDVTGFQPQHF
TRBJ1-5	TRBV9	CASSVGTGNWNQPQHF
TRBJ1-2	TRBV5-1	CASSLAGQGTLLVYGYTF
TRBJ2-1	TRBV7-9	CASSLSLAGSYNEQFF
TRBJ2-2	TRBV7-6	CASSHGTSGRAGTGELFF
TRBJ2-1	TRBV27	CASSSGSVNEQFF
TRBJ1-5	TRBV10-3	CAISEGDRGWVGNQPQHF
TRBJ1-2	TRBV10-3	CANFDSYGYTF
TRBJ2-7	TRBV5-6	CASSLGGIAYEQYF
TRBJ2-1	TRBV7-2	CASSLVASSYNEQFF
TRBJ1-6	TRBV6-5	CASREGSYNSPLHF
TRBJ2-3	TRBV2	CASSGDRYTDTQYF
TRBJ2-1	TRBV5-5	CASSLELVSYNEQFF
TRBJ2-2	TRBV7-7	CASSPVGGRATGELFF
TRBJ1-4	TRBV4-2	CASSQLEGGGNEKLFF
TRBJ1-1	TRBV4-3	CASSQEPQGANTEAFF
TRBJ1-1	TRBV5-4	CASSGKSGSDTEAFF
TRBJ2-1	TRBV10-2	CASSRAGEVNEQFF
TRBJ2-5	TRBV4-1	CASSQGSLAGETQYF
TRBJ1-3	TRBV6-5	CASSSVGGTGGNTIYF
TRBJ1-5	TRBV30	CAWSPTGSGNQPQHF
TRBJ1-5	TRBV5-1	CASSPGAGGEQPQHF
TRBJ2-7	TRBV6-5	CASTPGTSVSYEQYF
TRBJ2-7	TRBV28	CASIHRQGAYYEQYF
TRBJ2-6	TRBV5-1	CASSLGAHSGANVLTF
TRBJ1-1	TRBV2	CASSRTAEAFF
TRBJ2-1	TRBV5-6	CASSLAEAVRSYNEQFF
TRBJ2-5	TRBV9	CASSAGTSGYQETQYF
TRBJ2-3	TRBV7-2	CASSLGATDTQYF
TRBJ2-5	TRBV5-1	CASSLSSGQETQYF
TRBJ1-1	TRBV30	CACRGTEPTLNTEAFF
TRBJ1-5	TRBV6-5	CASSYSGGVGQPQHF
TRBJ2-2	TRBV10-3	CAIRTGAVTGELFF
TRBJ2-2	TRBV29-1	CSVEGREAHTGELFF
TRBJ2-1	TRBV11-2	CASSFVVRQTYNEQFF
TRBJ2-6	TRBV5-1	CASSTGTSSGANVLTF
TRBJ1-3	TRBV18	CASSIRGGPSSGNTIYF
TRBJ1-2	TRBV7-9	CASSLEQGQSSYGYTF
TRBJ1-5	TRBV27	CASSLYRAGNQPQHF